The next 3 T cell receptor beta chains were all read from a single sample in a study of PD-1 blockade in classical Hodgkin lymphoma. Time point described: cycle 4 day 1 (C4D1), after around six weeks of nivolumab. After autologous stem cell transplantation all patients relapsed, and prior brentuximab vedotin exposure differed between cohorts. The data were produced by immunoSEQ multiplex PCR, yet TCRdb's version contains in-frame clones alone and is incomplete. This table holds 20,000 to 25,000 clones, over 60% found once. This specimen was peripheral blood mononuclear cells (PBMCs), taken before the fourth cycle of nivolumab. These receptor sequences come from a human donor with classical Hodgkin lymphoma.

This clone was observed once. The genes are TRBV15 and TRBJ1-4, with 8 nucleotides matching TRBD1. Germline CDR1 reads LNHNV; CDR2 reads YYDKDF (reference sequence). V was pared by 1 base and J by 3 bases, with 7 bases of the junction left unmatched. This CDR3 has 17 residues. CDR3 coding DNA: TGTGCCACCAGCAGAGCTCAGGGGGCTAGGGCTAATGAAAAACTGTTTTTT. Its protein product is CATSRAQGARANEKLFF.

The V gene is TRBV4-3, the J gene TRBJ1-5; 9 bases line up with TRBD1. CDR3 size: 16 residues. In germline, CDR1 is LGHNA, CDR2 YSLEER. The V and J ends lost 4 bases and 5 bases, in that order; junction bases with no gene match: 9. DNA for the CDR3: TGCGCCAGCAGCCGGAAATGGGGACAGGGAGATCAGCCCCAGCATTTT. It specifies CASSRKWGQGDQPQHF.

J is TRBJ2-6 and V is TRBV6-6; D is possibly TRBD1 (5 bases). V was pared by 10 bases and J by 1 base, with 11 bases between. Germline values: CDR1 MNHNY, CDR2 SVGAGI (reference sequence). The CDR3 totals 14 residues. For the CDR3, the DNA is TGTGCCACCAGGTGGACATCTGGGGCCAACGTCCTGACTTTC. Amino acids: CATRWTSGANVLTF.